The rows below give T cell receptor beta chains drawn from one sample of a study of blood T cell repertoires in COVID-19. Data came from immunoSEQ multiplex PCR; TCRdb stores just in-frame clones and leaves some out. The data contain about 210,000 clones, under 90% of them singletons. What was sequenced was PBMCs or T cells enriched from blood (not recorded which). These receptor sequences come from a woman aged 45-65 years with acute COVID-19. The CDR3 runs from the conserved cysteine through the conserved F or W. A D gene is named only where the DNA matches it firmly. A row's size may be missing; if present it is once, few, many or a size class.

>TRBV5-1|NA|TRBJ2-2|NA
TGCGCCAGCAGCTTGGTGGCAGGGGAGACCGGGGAGCTGTTTTTT
CASSLVAGETGELFF
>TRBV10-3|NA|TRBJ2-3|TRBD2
TGTGCCATCAGTGGACTAGCGGTAACACATTCGCAGTATTTT
CAISGLAVTHSQYF
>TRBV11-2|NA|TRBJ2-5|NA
TGTGCCAGCAGACTGGACGGTTCACTAGTGTCAGAGACCCAGTACTTC
CASRLDGSLVSETQYF
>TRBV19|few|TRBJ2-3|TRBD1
TGTGCCAGTAGTATCCCGACAGGGGCCGATACGCAGTATTTT
CASSIPTGADTQYF
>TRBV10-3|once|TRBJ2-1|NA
TGTGCCATCGCGGGGACGAGCTCCTACAATGAGCAGTTCTTC
CAIAGTSSYNEQFF
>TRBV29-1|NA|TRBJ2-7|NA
TGCAGCGTTGAAGAATTAGCCTACGAGCAGTACTTC
CSVEELAYEQYF
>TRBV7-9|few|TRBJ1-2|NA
TGTGCCAGCAGCTTATCGGCTAACTATGGCTACACCTTC
CASSLSANYGYTF
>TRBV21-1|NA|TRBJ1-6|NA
TGTGCCAGCAGCAAAGGGGCAAGAGGGAAAGCTTCACCCCTCCACTTT
CASSKGARGKASPLHF
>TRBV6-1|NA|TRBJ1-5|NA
TGTGCCAGCAGTGAAGCGCCCCCGACAGTTAGCAATCAGCCCCAGCATTTT
CASSEAPPTVSNQPQHF
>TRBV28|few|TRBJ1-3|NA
TGTGCCAGCAGTTTAAGCACCTACTCTGGAAACACCATATATTTT
CASSLSTYSGNTIYF
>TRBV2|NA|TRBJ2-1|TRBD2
TGTGCCAGCAGTGACAGGACTAGCGGTACTGAGCAGTTCTTC
CASSDRTSGTEQFF
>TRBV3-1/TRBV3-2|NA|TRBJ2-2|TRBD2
TGTGCCAGCAGCCTCCGGGAGGGGACCGGGGAGCTGTTTTTT
CASSLREGTGELFF
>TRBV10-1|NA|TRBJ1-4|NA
TGCGCCAGCAGTGAGTCGGAGGACAGAAGTGAAAAACTGTTTTTT
CASSESEDRSEKLFF
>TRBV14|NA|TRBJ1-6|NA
TGTGCCAGCAGCCAAGACAGGGGCAGGTCACCCCTCCACTTT
CASSQDRGRSPLHF
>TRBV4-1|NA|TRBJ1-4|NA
TGCGCCAGCAGCCAAGATCAGACAGGAATAAGTGGGACTAATGAAAAACTGTTTTTT
CASSQDQTGISGTNEKLFF
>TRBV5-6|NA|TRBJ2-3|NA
TGTGCCAGCAGCCAACCGGGACTCCCCACAGATACGCAGTATTTT
CASSQPGLPTDTQYF
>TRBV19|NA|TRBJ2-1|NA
TGTGCCAGTAGTATCCCCGGGGGTGCCTACAATGAGCAGTTCTTC
CASSIPGGAYNEQFF
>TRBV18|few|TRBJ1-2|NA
TGTGCCAGCTCACCGACAGAAAACTATGGCTACACCTTC
CASSPTENYGYTF
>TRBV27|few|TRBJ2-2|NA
TGTGCCAGCAGTTTATCGATAGGGCAGACTACGAACACCGGGGAGCTGTTTTTT
CASSLSIGQTTNTGELFF
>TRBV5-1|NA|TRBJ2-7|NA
TGCGCCAGCAGCTCCGACACTTCCTACGAGCAGTACTTC
CASSSDTSYEQYF
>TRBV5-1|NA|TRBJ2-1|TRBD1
TGCGCCAGCAGTTTTGGGACAGGGGGCATGTTCTTC
CASSFGTGGMFF
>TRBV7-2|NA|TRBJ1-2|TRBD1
TGTGCCAGCAGCCGCGCATATTCCATCACAGGGGCACGGGGCTACACCTTC
CASSRAYSITGARGYTF
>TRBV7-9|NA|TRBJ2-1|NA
TGTGCCAGCCACCCGGAAGGGGGGGGCTACAATGAGCAGTTCTTC
CASHPEGGGYNEQFF
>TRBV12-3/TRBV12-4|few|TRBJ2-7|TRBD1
TGTGCCAGCAGCGGGCAGGGGGCTTCCGAGCAGTACTTC
CASSGQGASEQYF
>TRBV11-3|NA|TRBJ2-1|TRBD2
TGTGCCACCTCTGGAGCGGGGGACTACAATGAGCAGTTCTTC
CATSGAGDYNEQFF
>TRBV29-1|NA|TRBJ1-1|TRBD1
TGCAGCGGAGGTACAGGGGGAAGCACTGAAGCTTTCTTT
CSGGTGGSTEAFF
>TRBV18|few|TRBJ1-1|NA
TGTGCCAGCTCTTCGCAGGCAGTGAACACTGAAGCTTTCTTT
CASSSQAVNTEAFF
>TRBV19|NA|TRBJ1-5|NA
TGTGCCAGTAGTATTCCACCCGTGAGGTATCAGCCCCAGCATTTT
CASSIPPVRYQPQHF
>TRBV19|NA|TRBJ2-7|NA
TGTGCCAGTAGCACTAGAAGAGGCGAGCAGTACTTC
CASSTRRGEQYF
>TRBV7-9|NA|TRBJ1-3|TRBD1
TGTGCCAGCAGCTCTAGCTACGACAGGGCCGTATTCTCTGGAAACACCATATATTTT
CASSSSYDRAVFSGNTIYF
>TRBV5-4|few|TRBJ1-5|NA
TGTGCCAGCAGCAGGGACGGGGGTCAGCCCCAGCATTTT
CASSRDGGQPQHF
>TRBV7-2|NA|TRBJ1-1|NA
TGTGCCAGCAGCAGACGGCGGGGGCGGGAGAACACTGAAGCTTTCTTT
CASSRRRGRENTEAFF
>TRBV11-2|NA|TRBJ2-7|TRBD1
TGTGCCAGCAGCTTCCAACCGGGACAGGCCTACGAGCAGTACTTC
CASSFQPGQAYEQYF
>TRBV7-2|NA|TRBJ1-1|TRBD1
TGTGCCAGCAGCTTAAGGGGGGACAGAGCTTTCTTT
CASSLRGDRAFF
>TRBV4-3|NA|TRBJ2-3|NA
TGCGCCAGCAGCCAACAGGGCCCCTATTCCCCAGATACGCAGTATTTT
CASSQQGPYSPDTQYF
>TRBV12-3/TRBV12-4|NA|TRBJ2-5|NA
TGTGCCAGCCGATCCCGGGAGACCCAGTACTTC
CASRSRETQYF
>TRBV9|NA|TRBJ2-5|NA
TGTGCCAGCAGCGTAGCTTCCGGGATGGGAGAGACCCAGTACTTC
CASSVASGMGETQYF
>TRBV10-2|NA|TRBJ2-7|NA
TGCGCCAGCACCGCGGCTTACTCCTACGAGCAGTACTTC
CASTAAYSYEQYF
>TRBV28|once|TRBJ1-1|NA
TGTGCCAGCAGTTTAATGGTCGGTGAGGGGGCTGAAGCTTTCTTT
CASSLMVGEGAEAFF
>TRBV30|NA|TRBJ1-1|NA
TGTGCCTGGAGTGTACGAGGGAACACTGAAGCTTTCTTT
CAWSVRGNTEAFF
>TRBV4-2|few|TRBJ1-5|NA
TGTGCCAGCAGCCAAGAGGAGGGGTCGTACCCTCAGCCCCAGCATTTT
CASSQEEGSYPQPQHF
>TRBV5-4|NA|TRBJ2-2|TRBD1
TGTGCCAGCAGAACCGGGACAGGGTACACCGGGGAGCTGTTTTTT
CASRTGTGYTGELFF
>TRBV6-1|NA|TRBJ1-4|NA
TGTGCCAGCAGTACGGGGGGTGAAAAACTGTTTTTT
CASSTGGEKLFF
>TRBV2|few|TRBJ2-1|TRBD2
TGTGCCAGCAGTGTGAGGACTAGGAATGAGCAGTTCTTC
CASSVRTRNEQFF
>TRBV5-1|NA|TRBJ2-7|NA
TGCGCCAGCAGCGCATACAGGGAGTCCTACGAGCAGTACTTC
CASSAYRESYEQYF
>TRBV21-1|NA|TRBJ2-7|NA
TGTGCCGTGGGACATCAGACCTACGAGCAGTACTTC
CAVGHQTYEQYF
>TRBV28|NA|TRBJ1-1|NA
TGTGCCAGCAGGTCACCGGGACAGAACACTGAAGCTTTCTTT
CASRSPGQNTEAFF
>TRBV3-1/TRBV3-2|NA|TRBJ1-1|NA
TGTGCCAGCAACGTACCAGTAAAACAGGGAATCACTGAAGCTTTCTTT
CASNVPVKQGITEAFF
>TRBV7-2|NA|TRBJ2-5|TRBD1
TGTGCCAGCAGCCCCCGGACAGGGCAAGAGACCCAGTACTTC
CASSPRTGQETQYF
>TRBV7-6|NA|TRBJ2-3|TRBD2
TGTGCCAGCAGCAAACAGTGGCTAGCGGGAGTTGCCACAGATACGCAGTATTTT
CASSKQWLAGVATDTQYF
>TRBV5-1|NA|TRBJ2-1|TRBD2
TGCGCCAGCAGCTCAGGGACTAGCGGGAGGGTCTACAATGAGCAGTTCTTC
CASSSGTSGRVYNEQFF